This is a list of T cell receptor beta chains from one sample in a study of T cell repertoires in cytomegalovirus infection. MiXCR, applied by TCRdb to the reads, yields one record per CDR3 protein. The sample consists of 150,000 to 200,000 distinct CDR3 sequences, 13% to 15% of them appearing once. Sequenced sample: PBMCs. These receptors came from a human donor in good health (CMV status not recorded). Some clones in this sample may be carry-over from other donors' samples. Each CDR3 is given with its conserved first and last residue. A D gene is named only where the DNA matches it firmly. Size is omitted from some rows. Given values are once, few, many or a class for expanded clones.

V	J	length	D	size	DNA	CDR3
TRBV14	TRBJ1-1	12	-	-	TGTGCCAGCAGCCTGCGGTTCACTGAAGCTTTCTTT	CASSLRFTEAFF
TRBV29-1	TRBJ2-1	14	TRBD2	few	TGCAGCGTGGGACTAGCGGGAGGCTACAATGAGCAGTTCTTC	CSVGLAGGYNEQFF
TRBV3-1	TRBJ1-1	12	-	-	TGTGCCAGCAGCCAAGATTCCAAGGTACCTTTCTTT	CASSQDSKVPFF
TRBV7-2	TRBJ2-3	19	TRBD1	many	TGTGCCAGCATCCCAGTTTTCATTTCTAAGACAGGGGGCACAGATACGCAGTATTTT	CASIPVFISKTGGTDTQYF
TRBV15	TRBJ1-1	14	-	-	TGTGCCACCAGCAGAGAAACAGGGCTCACTGAAGCTTTCTTT	CATSRETGLTEAFF
TRBV7-2	TRBJ1-1	15	-	many	TGTGCCAGCAGCTTATCGGCAGGAGCGAACACTGAAGCTTTCTTT	CASSLSAGANTEAFF
TRBV27	TRBJ2-7	16	TRBD1	few	TGTGCCACAAAGGGACAGGGGACAGTTAGGTCCTACGAGCAGTACTTC	CATKGQGTVRSYEQYF
TRBV19	TRBJ1-5	13	TRBD1	-	TGTGCCACCGGGACAGGGTCATACCAGCCCCAGCATTTT	CATGTGSYQPQHF
TRBV14	TRBJ2-5	13	-	-	TGTGCCAGCAGCCCCTTTGACGGGGGAACCCAGTACTTC	CASSPFDGGTQYF
TRBV5-1	TRBJ1-2	13	-	few	TGCGCCAGCAGCTTTCCCAGCAGCTATGGCTACACCTTC	CASSFPSSYGYTF
TRBV7-4	TRBJ2-7	15	TRBD1	many	TGTGCCAGCAGCCTCGGACAGGGTCTTTCCTACGAGCAGTACTTC	CASSLGQGLSYEQYF
TRBV5-1	TRBJ2-1	17	TRBD2	-	TGCGCCAGCAGCGCCGTTACTAGCGCCGGCTCCTACAATGAGCAGTTCTTC	CASSAVTSAGSYNEQFF
TRBV27	TRBJ2-7	17	TRBD2	few	TGTGCCAGCAGACTCACAGATAGGAGCGGGGGGACCTACGAGCAGTACTTC	CASRLTDRSGGTYEQYF
TRBV7-3	TRBJ2-1	16	TRBD2	many	TGTGCCAGCAGCTTAACGTCTAGCGGGTACGGACCTGAGCAGTTCTTC	CASSLTSSGYGPEQFF
TRBV6-1	TRBJ2-7	13	-	many	TGTGCCACCAAAGAACAGGGTTCCATCGAGCAGTACTTC	CATKEQGSIEQYF
TRBV7-2	TRBJ2-7	15	-	many	TGTGCCAGCAGCCCCGGACAGCCACTTTTCTACGAGCAGTACTTC	CASSPGQPLFYEQYF
TRBV29-1	TRBJ1-2	13	-	-	TGCAGCTCCGGGACAACTGATAACTATGGCTACACCTTC	CSSGTTDNYGYTF
TRBV6-1	TRBJ1-5	13	-	many	TGTGCCAGCATTGAAGGGGGCAATCAGCCCCAGCATTTT	CASIEGGNQPQHF
TRBV24-1	TRBJ2-1	15	TRBD1	many	TGTGCCACCAGTGATTCCAGACAGGGGGCCCTGGAGCAGTTCTTC	CATSDSRQGALEQFF
TRBV11-2	TRBJ2-3	15	-	many	TGTGCCAGCAGCCCATCTGGGGCGCCCACAGATACGCAGTATTTT	CASSPSGAPTDTQYF
TRBV10-3	TRBJ2-6	19	TRBD1	-	TGTGCCATCAGTGAGTCTGGGACAGGGGACGGAGCTGGGGCCAACGTCCTGACTTTC	CAISESGTGDGAGANVLTF
TRBV5-6	TRBJ1-4	16	-	-	TGTGCCAGCAGCTTGAGGGACTGGGGACGGCGGGAAAAACTGTTTTTT	CASSLRDWGRREKLFF
TRBV7-2	TRBJ1-4	14	-	many	TGTGCCAGCGCTACCGGGGCCCGGAATGAAAAACTGTTTTTT	CASATGARNEKLFF
TRBV29-1	TRBJ2-6	15	TRBD1	-	TGCAGCGTGAGGACAGGGAACTCTGGGGCCAACGTCCTGACTTTC	CSVRTGNSGANVLTF
TRBV2	TRBJ1-5	14	-	-	TGTGCCAGCAGTGAAGGGGGGCAGTATCAGCCCCAGCATTTT	CASSEGGQYQPQHF
TRBV5-1	TRBJ2-1	15	-	-	TGCGCCAGCAGCGTCGGGGCAGGGTTTTCCAATGAGCAGTTCTTC	CASSVGAGFSNEQFF
TRBV7-9	TRBJ2-5	16	-	many	TGTGCCAGCAGCTTACGGACCAGCCACATCGGGGAGACCCAGTACTTC	CASSLRTSHIGETQYF
TRBV10-3	TRBJ2-1	13	-	few	TGTGCCATCAAGGTCAGGGGAGGCAATGAGCAGTTCTTC	CAIKVRGGNEQFF
TRBV5-4	TRBJ2-7	18	TRBD1	many	TGTGCCAGCAGCTTGGGAAGACTCGCGGACAGGGGGCTAGACGAGCAGTACTTC	CASSLGRLADRGLDEQYF
TRBV7-2	TRBJ1-2	14	TRBD1	many	TGTGCCAGCAGCCCGGGGACAGCAAACTATGGCTACACCTTC	CASSPGTANYGYTF
TRBV2	TRBJ1-5	16	-	-	TGTGCCAGCAGTGAATGGGGTCAGGGAGGAAATCAGCCCCAGCATTTT	CASSEWGQGGNQPQHF
TRBV7-9	TRBJ2-4	18	-	few	TGTGCCAGCAGCTTAGGCTTTGAGGGCCAGTTAGCCAAAAACATTCAGTACTTC	CASSLGFEGQLAKNIQYF
TRBV7-2	TRBJ1-5	14	-	many	TGTGCCAGCAGCCGGGGGGGGAGCAATCAGCCCCAGCATTTT	CASSRGGSNQPQHF
TRBV6-5	TRBJ1-4	18	TRBD1	many	TGTGCCAGCAGTTACTCGTTTGGGACAGCGACAACTAATGAAAAACTGTTTTTT	CASSYSFGTATTNEKLFF
TRBV14	TRBJ2-7	16	TRBD2	few	TGTGCCAGCAGCCCCTCTCGGGCTAGCGGGAGGTACGAGCAGTACTTC	CASSPSRASGRYEQYF
TRBV6-1	TRBJ2-2	16	-	many	TGTGCCAGCATCCCTATACGAACTGGGAGCCCCGGGGAGCTGTTTTTT	CASIPIRTGSPGELFF
TRBV10-3	TRBJ2-7	12	-	few	TGTGCCATCGTGACAGAGAGCTACGAGCAGTACTTC	CAIVTESYEQYF
TRBV29-1	TRBJ1-1	13	-	-	TGCAGCGTAACTGGAGTTCTGAACACTGAAGCTTTCTTT	CSVTGVLNTEAFF
TRBV24-1	TRBJ2-1	15	TRBD2	few	TGTGCCACCAGCCTCGCCGGCGGGAGAATCAATGAGCAGTTCTTC	CATSLAGGRINEQFF
TRBV29-1	TRBJ2-7	13	-	-	TGCAGCGTGGTACCAGGGAGCTCCTACGAGCAGTACTTC	CSVVPGSSYEQYF
TRBV19	TRBJ2-2	14	TRBD2	few	TGTGCCAGCTCAGGGAGGGTTAACACCGGGGAGCTGTTTTTT	CASSGRVNTGELFF
TRBV10-3	TRBJ2-1	13	TRBD1	-	TGTGCCATCAGCAAAGGACAGGGGAATGAGCAGTTCTTC	CAISKGQGNEQFF
TRBV7-2	TRBJ2-3	12	-	-	TGTGCCAGCAGAGGGGGGGGAGATACGCAGTATTTT	CASRGGGDTQYF
TRBV7-2	TRBJ2-7	13	-	many	TGTGCCAGCAGCTTACGTGTTTCCTACGAGCAGTACTTC	CASSLRVSYEQYF
TRBV28	TRBJ1-1	17	-	many	TGTGCCAGCAGTTCCTTTTCAGAGGGGCCAGTGAACACTGAAGCTTTCTTT	CASSSFSEGPVNTEAFF
TRBV7-9	TRBJ1-2	15	TRBD1	-	TGTGCCAGCAGCCTAGGGGCAGGGGGCTACTATGGCTACACCTTC	CASSLGAGGYYGYTF
TRBV12-3/TRBV12-4	TRBJ1-5	15	TRBD1	many	TGTGCCAGCAGTTTAGCGGGACAGGGGAATCAGCCCCAGCATTTT	CASSLAGQGNQPQHF
TRBV5-1	TRBJ1-4	15	TRBD1	many	TGCGCCAGCAGTCACTCCGGGACAGGGGTAGAAAAACTGTTTTTT	CASSHSGTGVEKLFF
TRBV7-2	TRBJ2-1	18	-	-	TGTGCCAGCAGCTTAGACCTGCAAGAGGACCCGCCTTACAATGAGCAGTTCTTC	CASSLDLQEDPPYNEQFF
TRBV12-3/TRBV12-4	TRBJ1-6	13	-	many	TGTGCCAGCTCCACCCAAGTCGCTTCACCCCTCCACTTT	CASSTQVASPLHF
TRBV24-1	TRBJ2-5	14	-	many	TGTGCCACCAGTGATTTGAGAGGAGGCGAGACCCAGTACTTC	CATSDLRGGETQYF